These 29 T cell receptor beta chains were all obtained from the same sample, sequenced in a study of cytomegalovirus exposure and HLA in healthy donors. Method: immunoSEQ multiplex PCR; TCRdb's copy keeps in-frame clones and lacks some. The sample consists of about 65,000 clones, approximately 90% of them appearing once. Material: PBMCs. These TCRs come from a woman between 18 and 29 years old in good health and CMV-seronegative.

The rearrangement links TRBV11-2 to TRBJ2-7; possibly TRBD1 for D (5 bases). This CDR3 is 17 amino acids long. Germline V gene sequence: CDR1 SGHAT, CDR2 FQNNGV. Trimming stripped 2 bases from V and 1 base from J, with 18 bases between. The CDR3: CASSLIQDVDGSYEQYF. The CDR3 coding sequence is TGTGCCAGCAGCTTAATACAGGACGTTGATGGGTCCTACGAGCAGTACTTC.

The J gene is TRBJ1-3, the V gene TRBV9; D may be TRBD1 (5 bases). The CDR3 has 18 amino acids. The V gene lost 4 bases and the J gene lost 1 base, with 21 bases spanning the gap. Germline assignment: CDR1 SGDLS and CDR2 YYNGEE. The CDR3 nucleotides are TGTGCCAGCAGCTCCCCTGGGGGAGGGGTATTTTCTGGAAACACCATATATTTT. It specifies CASSSPGGGVFSGNTIYF.

The genes are TRBV27 and TRBJ1-1, with TRBD1 identical over 9 bases. V dropped 5 bases and J dropped 2; count of bases not matched to a gene: 3. The CDR3 loop spans 14 amino acids. Germline V CDR1 and CDR2: MNHEY, SMNVEV (reference sequence). This CDR3 reads CASSITGGNTEAFF. The CDR3 bases are TGTGCCAGCAGTATCACAGGGGGCAACACTGAAGCTTTCTTT.

The chain couples TRBV4-1 to TRBJ2-7; D is perhaps TRBD2 (6 bases). The CDR3 is 15 residues long. V was cut by 4 bases and J by 0 bases, with 13 bases left in between. The germline gives CDR1 MGHRA, CDR2 YSYEKL. Here the CDR3 reads CASSPAGQPSYEQYF. CDR3 nucleotide sequence: TGCGCCAGCAGCCCAGCGGGCCAGCCCTCCTACGAGCAGTACTTC.

This chain links TRBV7-2 with TRBJ2-3, with 13 bases fitting TRBD2. Germline V CDR1 and CDR2: SGHTA, FQGNSA. There are 18 residues in the CDR3. V lost 5 bases, J lost 0 bases, and 8 bases stayed unmatched. The CDR3 loop is CASSRRTSGGSSTDTQYF. CDR3 DNA: TGTGCCAGCAGCCGCCGGACTAGCGGGGGCTCCAGCACAGATACGCAGTATTTT.

This clone appeared a single time. V gene TRBV29-1 combines with J gene TRBJ2-3, with 8 bases that match TRBD2. The J segment lost 4 bases and the V segment lost 3 bases, leaving 0 bases of the junction unmatched. This CDR3 comprises 12 residues. Germline CDR1 and CDR2: SQVTM and ANQGSEA. DNA for the CDR3: TGCAGCGTTGAGCGGGGGGCAGATACGCAGTATTTT. It specifies CSVERGADTQYF.

The rearrangement uses TRBV2 and TRBJ2-7; possible D gene TRBD2, 5 bases. The CDR3 sequence is 14 residues long. The ends were cut back, 5 bases at V and 10 bases at J, with 21 bases in the middle. CDR1 and CDR2 from the germline V gene are SNHLY and FYNNEI. The CDR3 sequence: CASSLLGRESGQYF. CDR3 sequence (DNA): TGTGCCAGCAGTCTACTAGGTCGGGAAAGTGGTCAGTACTTC.

The V and J genes are TRBV10-2 and TRBJ1-2, with D perhaps matching TRBD1 (6 bases). The germline V and J ends were trimmed by 6 bases and 2 bases, with 10 bases remaining between them. In germline, CDR1 is WSHSY, CDR2 SAAADI. The CDR3 spans 13 residues. DNA for the CDR3: TGCGCCAGCAGCCCCGGACAGAACTATGGCTACACCTTC. As protein: CASSPGQNYGYTF.

J is TRBJ1-3 and V is TRBV12-5; D might be TRBD1 (6 bases). Trimming took 0 bases from V and 4 from J, leaving 25 bases between them. Germline lookup yields CDR1 LGHNT and CDR2 FRNRAP. The CDR3 is made up of 20 amino acids. CDR3 sequence reads: CASGLVLKGHYHGWGNTIYF. The CDR3 DNA is TGTGCTAGTGGTTTGGTACTAAAGGGACATTACCATGGGTGGGGAAACACCATATATTTT.

This clone has only a few counts. This chain links TRBV4-3 with TRBJ2-7, with D possibly TRBD2 on 6 matching bases. The germline V and J ends were trimmed by 0 bases and 6 bases, with 18 bases remaining between them. Germline-derived CDR1 and CDR2 are LGHNA and YSLEER. This CDR3 region has 16 residues. The CDR3 DNA sequence: TGCGCCAGCAGCCAAGATCTCCCTCAGGAGGGCACCGAGCAGTACTTC. It codes for CASSQDLPQEGTEQYF.

This clone was detected only once. The chain recombines TRBV7-2 with TRBJ2-5; a possible D gene is TRBD1 (5 bases). Germline V gives CDR1 SGHTA, CDR2 FQGNSA. The length of the CDR3 is 13 residues. Trimming shortened V by 4 bases and J by 4 bases, and 10 bases separated the two germline ends. CDR3: CASSYRWGETQYF. The CDR3 DNA reads TGTGCCAGCAGCTACAGGTGGGGAGAGACCCAGTACTTC.

The genes are TRBV5-1 and TRBJ2-7; D possibly corresponds to TRBD1 (6 bases). The V and J ends lost 3 bases and 0 bases respectively, with 13 bases between them. The CDR3 is made up of 15 amino acids. Germline-derived CDR1 and CDR2 are SGHRS and YFSETQ. CDR3: CASSSGYRASYEQYF. The CDR3 region has the DNA TGCGCCAGCAGCTCTGGGTACAGGGCCTCCTACGAGCAGTACTTC.

The chain joins TRBV10-3 to TRBJ1-4, with D possibly TRBD1 on 5 matching bases. The CDR3 contains 15 residues. The ends were cut back, 4 bases at V and 7 bases at J, with 16 bases in the middle. CDR1 is ENHRY and CDR2 is SYGVKD in the germline V gene. CDR3 sequence: CAISAEAGPGEKLFF. Here the CDR3 DNA reads TGTGCCATCAGTGCCGAGGCAGGGCCTGGTGAAAAACTGTTTTTT.

This clone was seen only a few times. The rearrangement joins TRBV5-1 to TRBJ2-7, with a possible D match to TRBD1 (5 bases). The CDR3 is made up of 12 amino acids. The germline CDR1 and CDR2 sequences are SGHRS and YFSETQ. V was cut by 4 bases and J by 7 bases, with 12 bases left in between. CDR3 bases: TGCGCCAGCAGCCAGGACAAGACGGAGCAGTACTTC. The encoded protein is CASSQDKTEQYF.

This chain links TRBV4-3 with TRBJ1-4; D may be TRBD1 (5 bases). The CDR3 is made up of 15 amino acids. Germline assignment: CDR1 LGHNA and CDR2 YSLEER. V was clipped by 0 bases and J by 8 bases, with 13 bases between them. The CDR3 DNA is TGCGCCAGCAGCCAAGATACCAGGGCGCGAGAAAAACTGTTTTTT. Its translation is CASSQDTRAREKLFF.

The V gene is TRBV6-1, the J gene TRBJ2-1; 7 nucleotides line up with TRBD1. CDR1 and CDR2 (germline): MNHNS, SASEGT. CDR3 length: 16 amino acids. The trim removed 4 bases at V and 1 base at J, leaving 7 bases unmatched. The CDR3 sequence is CASSGTGTESYNEQFF. CDR3 coding DNA: TGTGCCAGCAGTGGGACCGGGACAGAATCCTACAATGAGCAGTTCTTC.

CDR3 nucleotide sequence: TGTGCCAGCAGATTACAGGGGTCGGGTGAAAAACTGTTTTTT. Translation gives CASRLQGSGEKLFF. The chain uses TRBV6-1 and TRBJ1-4; TRBD1 matches at 7 bases. Looked up from germline, CDR1 is MNHNS and CDR2 is SASEGT. After removal of 6 bases from V and 7 bases from J, the junction contained 8 bases not matched to a gene. The CDR3 is made up of 14 amino acids.

The chain employs TRBV28 and TRBJ2-2, with 7 bases identical to TRBD2. V lost 1 base to trimming and J lost 6 bases; unmatched junction nucleotides: 2. The CDR3 is 14 residues long. Germline loops: CDR1 MDHEN, CDR2 SYDVKM. CDR3 nucleotides: TGTGCCAGCAGTTTATTACGGGGGGCCGGGGAGCTGTTTTTT. Translation: CASSLLRGAGELFF.

The rearrangement links TRBV29-1 to TRBJ2-1; no reliable D call. The CDR3 loop spans 15 amino acids. Germline V gives CDR1 SQVTM, CDR2 ANQGSEA. V was cut by 3 bases and J by 7 bases, with 19 bases left in between. The CDR3 protein is CSVEVSLVSTNEQFF. The DNA for the CDR3 is TGCAGCGTTGAGGTGTCGCTAGTAAGTACGAATGAGCAGTTCTTC.

V and J are TRBV14 and TRBJ1-5; the D is unclear. Trimming stripped 0 bases from V and 5 bases from J, with 5 bases between. CDR1 SGHDN and CDR2 FVKESK come from the germline V gene. This CDR3 comprises 13 residues. CDR3 bases: TGTGCCAGCAGCCAAGATAGATATCAGCCCCAGCATTTT. This translates into CASSQDRYQPQHF.

The chain joins TRBV9 to TRBJ2-2, with D perhaps TRBD1 (5 bases). The V gene's germline CDR1 is SGDLS and CDR2 YYNGEE. With 1 base removed from V and 1 base from J, the gap between germline ends came to 11 bases. The CDR3 is 16 residues long. The CDR3 loop is CASSVRGNLNTGELFF. CDR3 in DNA: TGTGCCAGCAGCGTAAGGGGTAACCTGAACACCGGGGAGCTGTTTTTT.

The gene calls are TRBV2 and TRBJ2-1; TRBD1 agrees at 7 bases. V shed 1 base, J shed 3 bases, and the junction held 0 bases outside the gene matches. In germline, CDR1 is SNHLY, CDR2 FYNNEI. CDR3 length: 14 residues. CDR3 protein: CASSEGDSYNEQFF. The CDR3, as DNA: TGTGCCAGCAGTGAAGGGGACAGCTACAATGAGCAGTTCTTC.

This clone was observed a single time. The CDR3 region is CASSRQGSTYEQYF. The CDR3 DNA is TGTGCCAGCAGCCGACAGGGCAGTACCTACGAGCAGTACTTC. The V call is TRBV28, the J call TRBJ2-7; 7 bases are a match to TRBD1. The trim removed 6 bases at V and 2 bases at J, leaving 7 bases unmatched. This CDR3 is built from 14 residues. Germline V gene data show CDR1 as MDHEN and CDR2 as SYDVKM.

This chain connects TRBV7-2 to TRBJ2-7; 8 bases map to TRBD1. Germline CDR1 and CDR2: SGHTA and FQGNSA. The CDR3 extends over 17 amino acids. V lost 1 base and J lost 2; bases outside the gene matches: 10. In nucleotides, the CDR3 is TGTGCCAGCAGCTTAGATAATGTTTTACAGGGGGCCTACGAGCAGTACTTC. As protein: CASSLDNVLQGAYEQYF.

This chain uses TRBV14 with TRBJ2-3, with TRBD2 as a possible D gene (6 bases). Trimming pared 1 base from V and 4 bases from J, leaving 12 bases between. Germline-derived CDR1 and CDR2 are SGHDN and FVKESK. The CDR3 consists of 15 residues. DNA for the CDR3: TGTGCCAGCAGCCAAGGGGTCGGGGAGGCAGATACGCAGTATTTT. Encoded protein: CASSQGVGEADTQYF.

This clone appeared once. The J gene is TRBJ2-5, the V gene TRBV7-9; D perhaps matches TRBD2 (6 bases). The CDR3 runs to 17 residues. Germline loops: CDR1 SEHNR, CDR2 FQNEAQ (reference sequence). V was clipped by 2 bases and J by 5 bases, with 21 bases between them. CDR3 amino acids: CASSLWLMSGRGETQYF. The CDR3 bases are TGTGCCAGCAGCTTATGGTTGATGAGCGGGCGAGGGGAGACCCAGTACTTC. Looking up the rest from reference TRBV7-9 and TRBJ2-5 gives the full variable domain: DTGVSQNPRHKITKRGQNVTFRCDPISEHNRLYWYRQTLGQGPEFLTYFQNEAQLEKSRLLSDRFSAERPKGSFSTLEIQRTEQGDSAMYLCASSLWLMSGRGETQYFGPGTRLLVL.

The chain combines TRBV20-1 with TRBJ2-7, with D perhaps TRBD1 (6 bases). The CDR3 extends over 11 amino acids. Trimming stripped 5 bases from V and 5 bases from J, with 10 bases between. Germline-derived CDR1 and CDR2 are DFQATT and SNEGSKA (reference sequence). CDR3 DNA sequence: TGCAGTGCTTTCAGGGGTCACGAGCAGTACTTC. The encoded protein is CSAFRGHEQYF.

In DNA, the CDR3 is TGCGCCAGCGGAAATAGCGGGAGGCCGAACACCGGGGAGCTGTTTTTT. This encodes CASGNSGRPNTGELFF. V is TRBV5-1 and J is TRBJ2-2, with 10 bases that match TRBD2. V was clipped by 7 bases and J by 0 bases; unmatched bases: 6. Germline values: CDR1 SGHRS, CDR2 YFSETQ. The CDR3 loop spans 16 amino acids.

Only one count was recorded for this clone. The V and J genes are TRBV7-2 and TRBJ1-1; TRBD1 matches at 7 bases. The CDR3 is 16 residues long. Germline CDR1 SGHTA, CDR2 FQGNSA. Losses at the gene ends were 1 base for V and 1 base for J; bases not matched to a gene: 6. The CDR3 DNA reads TGTGCCAGCAGCTTAGAGACAGGGATGAGGAACACTGAAGCTTTCTTT. This codes for CASSLETGMRNTEAFF.